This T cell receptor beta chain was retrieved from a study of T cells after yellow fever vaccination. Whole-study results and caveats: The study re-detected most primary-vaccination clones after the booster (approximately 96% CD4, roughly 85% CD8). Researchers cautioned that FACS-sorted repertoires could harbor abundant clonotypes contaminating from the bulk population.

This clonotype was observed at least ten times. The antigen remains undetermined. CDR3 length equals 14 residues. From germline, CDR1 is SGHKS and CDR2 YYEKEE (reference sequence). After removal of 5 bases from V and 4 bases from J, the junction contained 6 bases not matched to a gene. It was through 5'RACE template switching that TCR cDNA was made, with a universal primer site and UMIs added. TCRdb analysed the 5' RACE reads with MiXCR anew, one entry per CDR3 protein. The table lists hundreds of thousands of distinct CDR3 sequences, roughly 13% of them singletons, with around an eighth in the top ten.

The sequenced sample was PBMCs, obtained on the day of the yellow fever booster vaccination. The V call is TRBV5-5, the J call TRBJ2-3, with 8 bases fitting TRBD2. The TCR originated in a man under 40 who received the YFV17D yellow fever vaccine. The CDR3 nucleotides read TGTGCCAGCAGGACGGGGGGGCGGGCAGATACGCAGTATTTT. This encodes CASRTGGRADTQYF.